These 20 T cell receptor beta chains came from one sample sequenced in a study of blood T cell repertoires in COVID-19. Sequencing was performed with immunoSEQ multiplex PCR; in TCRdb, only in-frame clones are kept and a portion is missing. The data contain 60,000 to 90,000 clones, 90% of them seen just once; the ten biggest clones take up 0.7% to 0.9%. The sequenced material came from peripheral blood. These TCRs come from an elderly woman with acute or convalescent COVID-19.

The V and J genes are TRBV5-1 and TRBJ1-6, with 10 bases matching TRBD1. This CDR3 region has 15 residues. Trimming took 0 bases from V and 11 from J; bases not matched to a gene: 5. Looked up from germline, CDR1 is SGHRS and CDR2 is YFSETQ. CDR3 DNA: TGCGCCAGCAGCTTGGCGGGGACAGGGGATGCACCCCTCCACTTT. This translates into CASSLAGTGDAPLHF.

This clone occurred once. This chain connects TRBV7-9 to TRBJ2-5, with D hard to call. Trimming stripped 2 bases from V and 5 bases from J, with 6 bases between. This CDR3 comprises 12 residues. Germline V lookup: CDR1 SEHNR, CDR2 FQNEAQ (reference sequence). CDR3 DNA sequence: TGTGCCAGCAGCTTAACACAGGAGACCCAGTACTTC. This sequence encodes CASSLTQETQYF. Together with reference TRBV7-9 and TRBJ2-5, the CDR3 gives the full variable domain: DTGVSQNPRHKITKRGQNVTFRCDPISEHNRLYWYRQTLGQGPEFLTYFQNEAQLEKSRLLSDRFSAERPKGSFSTLEIQRTEQGDSAMYLCASSLTQETQYFGPGTRLLVL.

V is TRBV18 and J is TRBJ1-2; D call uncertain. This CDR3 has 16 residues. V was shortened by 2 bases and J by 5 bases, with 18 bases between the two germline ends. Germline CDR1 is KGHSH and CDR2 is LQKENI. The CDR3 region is CASSPERPRLGYGYTF. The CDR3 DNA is TGTGCCAGCTCACCAGAGCGGCCTCGGCTGGGGTATGGCTACACCTTC.

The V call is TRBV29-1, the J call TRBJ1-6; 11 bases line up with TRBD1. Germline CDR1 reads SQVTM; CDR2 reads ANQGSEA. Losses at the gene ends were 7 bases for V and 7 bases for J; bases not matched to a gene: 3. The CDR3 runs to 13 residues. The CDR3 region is CSAWTGGNSPLHF. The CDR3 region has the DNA TGCAGCGCTTGGACAGGGGGCAATTCACCCCTCCACTTT.

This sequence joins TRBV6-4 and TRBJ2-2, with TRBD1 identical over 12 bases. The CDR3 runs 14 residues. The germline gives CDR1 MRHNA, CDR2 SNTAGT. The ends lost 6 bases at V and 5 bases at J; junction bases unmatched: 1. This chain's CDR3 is CASRGQGATGELFF. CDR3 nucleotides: TGTGCCAGCAGGGGACAGGGGGCAACCGGGGAGCTGTTTTTT.

CDR3 DNA: TGCGCCAGCAGCCCGCGGACTTCGAACACCGGGGAGCTGTTTTTT. Protein: CASSPRTSNTGELFF. The gene calls are TRBV5-1 and TRBJ2-2, with D possibly matching TRBD2 (5 bases). From germline, CDR1 is SGHRS and CDR2 YFSETQ. V lost 4 bases and J 0 bases, leaving 10 bases between the germline ends. CDR3 length: 15 residues.

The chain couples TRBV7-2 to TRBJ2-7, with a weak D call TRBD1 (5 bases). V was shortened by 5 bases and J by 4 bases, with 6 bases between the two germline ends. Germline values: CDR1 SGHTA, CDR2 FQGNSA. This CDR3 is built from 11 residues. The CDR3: CASSHRYEQYF. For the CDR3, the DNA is TGTGCCAGCAGCCACAGGTACGAGCAGTACTTC.

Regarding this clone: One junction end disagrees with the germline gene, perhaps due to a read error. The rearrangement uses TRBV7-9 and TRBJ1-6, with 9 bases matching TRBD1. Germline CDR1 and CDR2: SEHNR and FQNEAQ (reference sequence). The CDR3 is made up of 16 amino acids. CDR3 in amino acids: CASSLGPQGANSPLHF. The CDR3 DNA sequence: TGTGCCAGCAGTTTAGGCCCACAGGGGGCGAATTCACCCCTCCACTTT.

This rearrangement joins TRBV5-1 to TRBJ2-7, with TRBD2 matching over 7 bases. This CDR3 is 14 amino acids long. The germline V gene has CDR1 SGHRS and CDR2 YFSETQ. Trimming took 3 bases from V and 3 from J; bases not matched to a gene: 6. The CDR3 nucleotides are TGCGCCAGCAGCTACCAGACTAGCAGCTACGAGCAGTACTTC. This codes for CASSYQTSSYEQYF.

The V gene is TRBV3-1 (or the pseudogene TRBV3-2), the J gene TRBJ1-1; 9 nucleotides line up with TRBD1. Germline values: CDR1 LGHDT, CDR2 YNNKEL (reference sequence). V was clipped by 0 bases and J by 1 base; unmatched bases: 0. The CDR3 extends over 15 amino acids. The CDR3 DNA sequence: TGTGCCAGCAGCCAAGAGGGACAGGGGAACACTGAAGCTTTCTTT. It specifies CASSQEGQGNTEAFF.

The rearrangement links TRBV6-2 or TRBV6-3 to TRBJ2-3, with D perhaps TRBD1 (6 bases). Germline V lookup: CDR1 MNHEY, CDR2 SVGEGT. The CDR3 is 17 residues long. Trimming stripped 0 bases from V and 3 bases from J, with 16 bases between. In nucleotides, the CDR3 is TGTGCCAGCAGTTACTCCGGGGCAGGGGCGCTTACAGATACGCAGTATTTT. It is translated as CASSYSGAGALTDTQYF.

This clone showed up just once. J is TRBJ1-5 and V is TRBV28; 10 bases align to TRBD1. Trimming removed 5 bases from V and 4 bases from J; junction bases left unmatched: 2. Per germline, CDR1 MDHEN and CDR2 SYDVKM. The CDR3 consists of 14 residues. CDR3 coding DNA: TGTGCCAGCAGTGCGGGACAGGGGAATCAGCCCCAGCATTTT. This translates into CASSAGQGNQPQHF.

CDR3 in DNA: TGTGCCAGCAGCTCTCCAGGGGGTCGAGAGACCCAGTACTTC. It codes for CASSSPGGRETQYF. The V call is TRBV9, the J call TRBJ2-5; TRBD1 matches 7 bases. Germline loops: CDR1 SGDLS, CDR2 YYNGEE. CDR3 length: 14 residues. V shed 4 bases and J 4 bases; nucleotides not matched to a gene: 7.

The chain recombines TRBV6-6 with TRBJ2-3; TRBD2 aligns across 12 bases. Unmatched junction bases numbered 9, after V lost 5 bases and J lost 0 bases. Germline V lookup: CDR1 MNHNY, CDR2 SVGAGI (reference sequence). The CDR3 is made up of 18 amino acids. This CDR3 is CASSPGLAGVTSTDTQYF. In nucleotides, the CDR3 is TGTGCCAGCAGTCCGGGACTAGCGGGTGTTACTAGCACAGATACGCAGTATTTT.

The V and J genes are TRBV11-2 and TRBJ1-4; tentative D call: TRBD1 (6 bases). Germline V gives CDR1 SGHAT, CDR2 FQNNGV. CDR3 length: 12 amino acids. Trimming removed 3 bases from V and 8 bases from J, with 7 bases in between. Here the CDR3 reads CASSFQGEKLFF. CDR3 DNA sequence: TGTGCCAGCAGCTTTCAGGGGGAAAAACTGTTTTTT.

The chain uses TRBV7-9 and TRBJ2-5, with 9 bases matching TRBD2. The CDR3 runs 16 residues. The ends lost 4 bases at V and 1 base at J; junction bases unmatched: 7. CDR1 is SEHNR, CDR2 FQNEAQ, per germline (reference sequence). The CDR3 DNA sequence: TGTGCCAGCAGCTGGGGTAGCGGGGGATCCCAAGAGACCCAGTACTTC. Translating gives CASSWGSGGSQETQYF.

The CDR3: CASTPDGGLPTGELFF. For the CDR3, the DNA is TGTGCCAGCACCCCTGACGGGGGGCTGCCCACCGGGGAGCTGTTTTTT. The V call is TRBV28, the J call TRBJ2-2; D is perhaps TRBD2 (7 bases). Germline values: CDR1 MDHEN, CDR2 SYDVKM. The CDR3 covers 16 residues. Trimming took 7 bases from V and 4 from J, leaving 19 bases between them.

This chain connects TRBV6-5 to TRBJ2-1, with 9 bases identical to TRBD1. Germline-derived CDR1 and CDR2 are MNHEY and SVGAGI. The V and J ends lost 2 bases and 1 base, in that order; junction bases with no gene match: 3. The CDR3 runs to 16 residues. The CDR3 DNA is TGTGCCAGCAGTTACACCGGGACAGGGTCCTACAATGAGCAGTTCTTC. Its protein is CASSYTGTGSYNEQFF.

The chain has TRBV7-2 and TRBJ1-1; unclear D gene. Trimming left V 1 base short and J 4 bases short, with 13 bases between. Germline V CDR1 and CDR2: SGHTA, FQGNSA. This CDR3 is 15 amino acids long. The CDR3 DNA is TGTGCCAGCAGCTTAGAAGGCGGATTTAGCACTGAAGCTTTCTTT. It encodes CASSLEGGFSTEAFF.

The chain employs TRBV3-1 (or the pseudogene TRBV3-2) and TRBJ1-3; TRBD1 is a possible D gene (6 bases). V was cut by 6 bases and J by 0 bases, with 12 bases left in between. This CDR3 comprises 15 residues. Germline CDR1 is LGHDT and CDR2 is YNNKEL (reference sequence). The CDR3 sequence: CASRPDRSSGNTIYF. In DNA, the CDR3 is TGTGCCAGCAGACCGGACAGAAGCTCTGGAAACACCATATATTTT.